This T cell receptor (beta chain) was profiled in a study of regulatory T cells in long-lasting Graves disease. The TCR beta library used iRepertoire HTBI primers with Arm-PCR amplification of CDR3. TCRdb reprocessed the multiplex PCR reads with MiXCR, giving one entry per CDR3 protein. Counted here are over 300,000 distinct CDR3 sequences, 20% occurring once; the ten biggest clones make up 29%. This clonotype was recorded at least ten times. As for time point: persistent/refractory GD, antithyroid drugs over 5 years with positive TRAb. RNA from PBMCs was the source of the TCR library. Germline V lookup: CDR1 MNHEY, CDR2 SVGEGT. The CDR3 is 15 residues long. With 0 bases removed from V and 2 bases from J, the gap between germline ends came to 10 bases.

The origin of this receptor is a female donor with Graves disease. This specimen was peripheral blood mononuclear cells (PBMCs), taken when the disease was refractory, from a patient treated with antithyroid drugs. The chain is built from TRBV6-2 or TRBV6-3 and TRBJ1-2; D is ambiguous. The CDR3 loop reads CASSYSMWQNYGYTF. Here the CDR3 DNA reads TGTGCCAGCAGTTACTCGATGTGGCAGAACTATGGCTACACCTTC.